These 19 T cell receptor beta chains share one sample of origin, sequenced in a study of shared clonotypes between healthy human individuals. TCRdb keeps only in-frame clones here, not all; method: immunoSEQ multiplex PCR. The sample consists of some 1 million clones, about 75% of them appearing once. The sequenced sample was memory CD4+ T cells sorted from blood. Subset in this sample: CD45RA-negative fraction. The receptors stem from a young man in good health.

The sample holds one count of this clone. The rearrangement joins TRBV4-1 to TRBJ1-4; D is unclear. V shed 4 bases and J shed 5 bases, with 11 bases lying between them. This CDR3 contains 14 residues. Germline V gives CDR1 MGHRA, CDR2 YSYEKL. CDR3 in DNA: TGCGCCAGCAGCCCCGCAGGCGGGAATGAAAAACTGTTTTTT. Translation gives CASSPAGGNEKLFF.

This chain joins TRBV5-1 and TRBJ2-7; 8 bases line up with TRBD1. Germline V gene lookup returns CDR1 SGHRS and CDR2 YFSETQ. J gave up 2 bases and V 1 base, and 5 bases lay outside the gene matches. The CDR3 is 15 amino acids. The CDR3 region is CASSLSRTGTYEQYF. DNA for the CDR3: TGCGCCAGCAGCTTGTCCAGGACAGGGACCTACGAGCAGTACTTC.

The chain couples TRBV5-1 to TRBJ2-3; D is uncertain. Germline CDR1 is SGHRS and CDR2 is YFSETQ. The CDR3 is made up of 15 amino acids. V was clipped by 7 bases and J by 0 bases, with 15 bases between them. The CDR3 DNA reads as TGCGCCAGCGAGGATCAGCCCTCTAGCACAGATACGCAGTATTTT. Translation: CASEDQPSSTDTQYF. Full variable domain (outside the CDR3, taken from reference TRBV5-1 and TRBJ2-3): KAGVTQTPRYLIKTRGQQVTLSCSPISGHRSVSWYQQTPGQGLQFLFEYFSETQRNKGNFPGRFSGRQFSNSRSEMNVSTLELGDSALYLCASEDQPSSTDTQYFGPGTRLTVL.

In regard to this clone: The junction departs from the called germline gene at one end, perhaps through a read error. This chain uses TRBV18 with TRBJ2-3; D possibly corresponds to TRBD1 (5 bases). The CDR3 contains 14 residues. Per germline, CDR1 KGHSH and CDR2 LQKENI. This CDR3 reads CAGSPGFATDTQYF. CDR3 nucleotide sequence: TGTGCCGGCTCGCCAGGGTTCGCAACAGATACGCAGTATTTT. Filled out from reference TRBV18 and TRBJ2-3, the complete variable domain reads NAGVMQNPRHLVRRRGQEARLRCSPMKGHSHVYWYRQLPEEGLKFMVYLQKENIIDESGMPKERFSAEFPKEGPSILRIQQVVRGDSAAYFCAGSPGFATDTQYFGPGTRLTVL.

V and J are TRBV30 and TRBJ2-7, with D maybe TRBD1 (5 bases). The germline V and J ends were trimmed by 4 bases and 3 bases, with 10 bases remaining between them. Germline values: CDR1 GTSNPN, CDR2 SVGIG (reference sequence). CDR3 size: 12 residues. Here the CDR3 DNA reads TGTGCCTGGAAAAGTCAGGGCTACGAGCAGTACTTC. Amino acid sequence: CAWKSQGYEQYF. The full variable domain, in which reference TRBV30 and TRBJ2-7 provide the parts outside the CDR3, is SQTIHQWPATLVQPVGSPLSLECTVEGTSNPNLYWYRQAAGRGLQLLFYSVGIGQISSEVPQNLSASRPQDRQFILSSKKLLLSDSGFYLCAWKSQGYEQYFGPGTRLTVT.

A few counts support this clone. This rearrangement joins TRBV19 to TRBJ1-2, with 8 bases fitting TRBD1. V was clipped by 5 bases and J by 4 bases; unmatched bases: 12. Germline V gene data show CDR1 as LNHDA and CDR2 as SQIVND (reference sequence). The CDR3 covers 16 residues. CDR3 in amino acids: CASSVHTGGDRYGYTF. The CDR3 DNA sequence: TGTGCCAGTAGTGTCCACACAGGGGGAGATCGCTATGGCTACACCTTC.

The CDR3 spells CASSWGDRDVDTQYF. In DNA, the CDR3 is TGTGCCAGCAGCTGGGGGGACAGGGATGTAGATACGCAGTATTTT. The chain links TRBV5-4 to TRBJ2-3; 9 nucleotides match TRBD1. This CDR3 is built from 15 residues. The ends lost 3 bases at V and 5 bases at J; junction bases unmatched: 7. Germline lookup yields CDR1 SGHNT and CDR2 YYREEE (reference sequence).

This clone appeared a few times. The genes are TRBV30 and TRBJ1-5; D might be TRBD1 (5 bases). The germline CDR1 and CDR2 sequences are GTSNPN and SVGIG (reference sequence). Deletions cut 4 bases from V and 3 bases from J, with 10 bases between. CDR3 size: 13 residues. The CDR3 DNA sequence: TGTGCCTGGACACCGGGACCCAATCAGCCCCAGCATTTT. Protein sequence: CAWTPGPNQPQHF.

The gene calls are TRBV20-1 and TRBJ2-5; D unresolved. The CDR3 is 11 residues long. The germline CDR1 and CDR2 sequences are DFQATT and SNEGSKA (reference sequence). V was pared by 0 bases and J by 5 bases, with 4 bases between. The CDR3 sequence is CSARDLETQYF. The DNA for the CDR3 is TGCAGTGCTAGAGATCTGGAGACCCAGTACTTC.

This clone occurred many times. The CDR3, as DNA: TGTGCCAGCTCACCAGGAACCCACGTCGACAGGGGGTTAGCGGCGAACACCGGGGAGCTGTTTTTT. Translating it yields CASSPGTHVDRGLAANTGELFF. The genes are TRBV18 and TRBJ2-2, with 9 bases aligning to TRBD1. V lost 2 bases and J lost 0; bases outside the gene matches: 19. Germline loops: CDR1 KGHSH, CDR2 LQKENI. This CDR3 has 22 amino acids. Looking up the rest from reference TRBV18 and TRBJ2-2 gives the full variable domain: NAGVMQNPRHLVRRRGQEARLRCSPMKGHSHVYWYRQLPEEGLKFMVYLQKENIIDESGMPKERFSAEFPKEGPSILRIQQVVRGDSAAYFCASSPGTHVDRGLAANTGELFFGEGSRLTVL.

The CDR3 loop is CASSQERGNGEQFF. In DNA, the CDR3 is TGCGCCAGCAGCCAAGAGAGAGGGAACGGTGAGCAGTTCTTC. The chain employs TRBV4-3 and TRBJ2-1, with D possibly being TRBD2 (5 bases). From germline, CDR1 is LGHNA and CDR2 YSLEER. V lost 0 bases and J lost 9, with 12 bases in between. This CDR3 comprises 14 residues.

The CDR3 protein is CATSREIGGNIQYF. The CDR3 DNA is TGTGCCACCAGCAGAGAAATTGGGGGAAACATTCAGTACTTC. This chain connects TRBV15 to TRBJ2-4; D assignment may be TRBD1 or TRBD2 (5 bases each). V lost 0 bases and J 6 bases, leaving 9 bases between the germline ends. This CDR3 spans 14 amino acids. Looked up from germline, CDR1 is LNHNV and CDR2 is YYDKDF (reference sequence).

The genes are TRBV29-1 and TRBJ2-7; D may be TRBD1 (6 bases). Germline V gene data show CDR1 as SQVTM and CDR2 as ANQGSEA. The V gene lost 6 bases and the J gene lost 1 base, with 16 bases spanning the gap. This CDR3 comprises 14 residues. The chain's CDR3 is CSVHTGLQSYEQYF. The CDR3 region has the DNA TGCAGCGTCCATACAGGGTTGCAATCCTACGAGCAGTACTTC.

This chain joins TRBV2 and TRBJ1-4, with D tentatively TRBD1 (6 bases). The V gene lost 11 bases and the J gene lost 8 bases, with 18 bases spanning the gap. From germline, CDR1 is SNHLY and CDR2 FYNNEI. The CDR3 has 13 amino acids. This CDR3 is CAPPGRGREKLFF. Here the CDR3 DNA reads TGTGCCCCGCCCGGCAGGGGTCGGGAAAAACTGTTTTTT.

V and J are TRBV7-8 and TRBJ2-7, with D possibly matching TRBD1 (6 bases). Between the trimmed V and J ends, which lost 5 bases and 5 bases, there was a span of 13 bases. The CDR3 has 13 amino acids. Germline loops: CDR1 SGHVS, CDR2 FQNEAQ. In nucleotides, the CDR3 is TGTGCCAGCAGCCTCGACAGGCTTAACGAGCAGTACTTC. Protein product: CASSLDRLNEQYF.

J is TRBJ2-7 and V is TRBV10-3; 8 nucleotides align to TRBD1. From germline, CDR1 is ENHRY and CDR2 SYGVKD. J lost 7 bases, V lost 0 bases, and 8 bases had no gene match. The CDR3 is 15 amino acids. The CDR3 nucleotides read TGTGCCATCAGTGAGTCAGAATCGACAGGGGTAGAGCAGTACTTC. This encodes CAISESESTGVEQYF.

The chain combines TRBV18 with TRBJ1-2; no definite D call. There are 13 residues in the CDR3. Per the germline V gene, CDR1 is KGHSH and CDR2 is LQKENI. V was clipped by 3 bases and J by 6 bases, with 11 bases between them. CDR3 protein: CASSPPTGHGYTF. In DNA form, the CDR3 reads TGTGCCAGCTCACCCCCAACGGGCCATGGCTACACCTTC. The whole variable domain, remainder taken from reference TRBV18 and TRBJ1-2, is NAGVMQNPRHLVRRRGQEARLRCSPMKGHSHVYWYRQLPEEGLKFMVYLQKENIIDESGMPKERFSAEFPKEGPSILRIQQVVRGDSAAYFCASSPPTGHGYTFGSGTRLTVV.

This clone has only one observation. An end of the junction does not agree with germline; a read error may underlie this. Other DNA sequences of this sample code for an identical CDR3. V gene TRBV4-2 combines with J gene TRBJ1-3; D possibly corresponds to TRBD1 (5 bases). Per germline, CDR1 LGHNA and CDR2 YNFKEQ. CDR3 size: 19 residues. CDR3 region: CASSQNLGGSDNAGNTIYF. CDR3 sequence (DNA): TGTGCTAGCAGCCAAAACCTTGGGGGGTCCGACAACGCTGGAAACACCATATATTTT.

The chain joins TRBV25-1 to TRBJ1-5; 10 positions agree with TRBD1. This CDR3 is built from 15 residues. V was clipped by 8 bases and J by 3 bases; unmatched bases: 7. Germline V CDR1 and CDR2: MGHDK, SYGVNS. The CDR3, as DNA: TGTGCCAGCGCACCGGGACAGGGGTCCAATCAGCCCCAGCATTTT. It codes for CASAPGQGSNQPQHF.